These 31 T cell receptor beta chains came from one sample sequenced in a study of control samples from healthy donors and cancer patients. Sequencing was performed with immunoSEQ multiplex PCR; in TCRdb, only in-frame clones are kept and a portion is missing. This sample yields 110,000 or so clones, of which roughly 90% are seen a single time; around 17% belongs to the top ten. Sample: blood. These receptors originate from a woman in her 50s in good health.

The chain joins TRBV7-2 to TRBJ1-5, with D possibly TRBD1 on 6 matching bases. Trimming removed 3 bases from V and 0 bases from J, with 12 bases in between. This CDR3 is 16 amino acids long. Germline lookup yields CDR1 SGHTA and CDR2 FQGNSA. This chain's CDR3 is CASSFSGTNSNQPQHF. The CDR3 nucleotides are TGTGCCAGCAGCTTTTCCGGGACAAATAGCAATCAGCCCCAGCATTTT.

There are a few counts of this clone. The chain uses TRBV19 and TRBJ1-5, with D uncertain. Trimming cost V 9 bases and J 5 bases, with 11 bases left between them. The CDR3 is made up of 12 amino acids. CDR1 is LNHDA, CDR2 SQIVND, per germline (reference sequence). CDR3 protein: CASSTEYQPQHF. In nucleotides, the CDR3 is TGTGCCAGCTCAACTGAGTATCAGCCCCAGCATTTT.

The chain uses TRBV11-2 and TRBJ2-7; possible D gene TRBD1, 6 bases. This CDR3 spans 16 amino acids. V lost 2 bases to trimming and J lost 3 bases, with 17 bases between them. The germline V gene encodes CDR1 SGHAT and CDR2 FQNNGV. The CDR3 loop is CASSLKLWTEFYEQYF. DNA for the CDR3: TGTGCCAGCAGCTTAAAGTTATGGACAGAGTTCTACGAGCAGTACTTC.

The CDR3 bases are TGTGCCTCAAACCGCGAGGGTTTTTACGAGCAGTACTTC. Translating it yields CASNREGFYEQYF. This sequence joins TRBV2 and TRBJ2-7, with a weak D call TRBD2 (5 bases). The CDR3 totals 13 residues. Trimming cost V 11 bases and J 4 bases, with 18 bases left between them. Germline V gene data show CDR1 as SNHLY and CDR2 as FYNNEI.

V usage is TRBV24-1 and J usage is TRBJ2-2, with 9 bases matching TRBD2. In germline, CDR1 is KGHDR, CDR2 SFDVKD. V was clipped by 7 bases and J by 0 bases; unmatched bases: 2. CDR3 length: 15 amino acids. The CDR3 sequence is CATRPSGTNTGELFF. CDR3 DNA: TGTGCCACCAGACCTAGCGGGACGAACACCGGGGAGCTGTTTTTT.

This clone was seen once. The chain recombines TRBV18 with TRBJ1-1; TRBD1 aligns across 7 bases. Trimming at V came to 3 bases and at J to 1 base, leaving 2 bases not matched to a gene. Germline V gene lookup returns CDR1 KGHSH and CDR2 LQKENI. The CDR3 is made up of 14 amino acids. The CDR3 loop is CASSPGTANTEAFF. DNA of the CDR3: TGTGCCAGCTCACCCGGGACAGCGAACACTGAAGCTTTCTTT.

The rearrangement links TRBV9 to TRBJ1-1; D unresolved. Deletions cut 5 bases from V and 0 bases from J, with 8 bases between. The germline gives CDR1 SGDLS, CDR2 YYNGEE. CDR3 length: 13 amino acids. DNA for the CDR3: TGTGCCAGCAGGAGTACCATGAACACTGAAGCTTTCTTT. It is translated as CASRSTMNTEAFF.

V usage is TRBV5-1 and J usage is TRBJ1-5; the D gene is possibly TRBD1 (5 bases). Trimming shortened V by 4 bases and J by 3 bases, and 17 bases separated the two germline ends. From germline, CDR1 is SGHRS and CDR2 YFSETQ. This CDR3 is 16 amino acids long. Here the CDR3 DNA reads TGCGCCAGCAGCCTGGGTGGGGGGGAGTTCAATCAGCCCCAGCATTTT. Translation gives CASSLGGGEFNQPQHF.

This rearrangement joins TRBV4-3 to TRBJ1-2; 7 nucleotides agree with TRBD1. Trimming cost V 4 bases and J 4 bases; bases outside gene matches: 9. The germline CDR1 and CDR2 sequences are LGHNA and YSLEER. The CDR3 loop spans 15 amino acids. The CDR3: CASSPRGHFAYGYTF. The CDR3 region has the DNA TGCGCCAGCAGCCCAAGGGGGCATTTCGCCTATGGCTACACCTTC.

The rearrangement joins TRBV7-9 to TRBJ1-5; D ambiguous. This CDR3 has 15 residues. Per the germline V gene, CDR1 is SEHNR and CDR2 is FQNEAQ (reference sequence). V was shortened by 1 base and J by 7 bases, with 14 bases between the two germline ends. CDR3 nucleotides: TGTGCCAGCAGCTTAGGAGGCGGGTTAAGGCAGCCCCAGCATTTT. It specifies CASSLGGGLRQPQHF.

The CDR3 loop reads CAGGGRDTQYF. CDR3 in DNA: TGTGCCGGGGGGGGCCGAGATACGCAGTATTTT. The rearrangement uses TRBV30 and TRBJ2-3, with a weak D call TRBD2 (7 bases). Trimming left V 8 bases short and J 5 bases short, with 11 bases between. Per the germline V gene, CDR1 is GTSNPN and CDR2 is SVGIG (reference sequence). The CDR3 runs to 11 residues.

This clone was seen only a few times. V and J are TRBV4-2 and TRBJ1-1; 8 nucleotides agree with TRBD1. J gave up 7 bases and V 4 bases, and 11 bases lay outside the gene matches. This CDR3 has 15 amino acids. CDR1 and CDR2 (germline): LGHNA, YNFKEQ. CDR3 in amino acids: CASSLLQGDQVEAFF. DNA for the CDR3: TGTGCCAGCAGCCTGTTACAGGGGGATCAAGTTGAAGCTTTCTTT.

This chain connects TRBV20-1 to TRBJ2-1; 8 bases map to TRBD2. Germline CDR1 DFQATT, CDR2 SNEGSKA (reference sequence). Trimming at V came to 7 bases and at J to 8 bases, leaving 4 bases not matched to a gene. The CDR3 is 11 residues long. The CDR3 spells CSVRGGYEQFF. CDR3 coding DNA: TGCAGTGTACGGGGGGGTTATGAGCAGTTCTTC.

The chain links TRBV4-1 to TRBJ2-7; D is undetermined. The CDR3 spans 15 residues. Germline CDR1 is MGHRA and CDR2 is YSYEKL. Trimming took off 0 bases at V and 3 bases at J, with 12 bases between the two ends. For the CDR3, the DNA is TGCGCCAGCAGCCAAGATTGGTCCGGTGTCTACGAGCAGTACGTC. It translates to CASSQDWSGVYEQYV.

The gene calls are TRBV30 and TRBJ2-1; D remains unclear. Germline-derived CDR1 and CDR2 are GTSNPN and SVGIG (reference sequence). With 2 bases removed from V and 6 bases from J, the gap between germline ends came to 11 bases. The CDR3 is 13 amino acids. CDR3 DNA: TGTGCCTGGAGTAGGGTTCTGCGCAATGAGCAGTTCTTC. This translates into CAWSRVLRNEQFF.

The rearrangement uses TRBV7-3 and TRBJ2-5; 7 nucleotides match TRBD1. V lost 0 bases and J lost 5; bases outside the gene matches: 6. This CDR3 contains 15 residues. Germline lookup yields CDR1 SGHTA and CDR2 FQGTGA. Here the CDR3 reads CASSLTTGAGETQYF. CDR3 DNA sequence: TGTGCCAGCAGCTTAACTACAGGGGCCGGGGAGACCCAGTACTTC. Full variable domain (outside the CDR3, taken from reference TRBV7-3 and TRBJ2-5): GAGVSQTPSNKVTEKGKYVELRCDPISGHTALYWYRQSLGQGPEFLIYFQGTGAADDSGLPNDRFFAVRPEGSVSTLKIQRTERGDSAVYLCASSLTTGAGETQYFGPGTRLLVL.

This clone has more than one count but fewer than ten. This chain links TRBV5-1 with TRBJ1-4; D is undetermined. The germline V and J ends were trimmed by 4 bases and 0 bases, with 7 bases remaining between them. Germline V CDR1 and CDR2: SGHRS, YFSETQ. CDR3 length: 14 amino acids. The CDR3: CASSATSTNEKLFF. CDR3 nucleotide sequence: TGCGCCAGCAGCGCCACCTCAACTAATGAAAAACTGTTTTTT.

The CDR3: CASSLWQGAQPQHF. CDR3 DNA sequence: TGTGCCAGCAGCTTATGGCAGGGGGCCCAGCCCCAGCATTTT. V usage is TRBV7-8 and J usage is TRBJ1-5; 8 bases line up with TRBD1. The ends lost 2 bases at V and 7 bases at J; junction bases unmatched: 4. CDR1 SGHVS and CDR2 FQNEAQ come from the germline V gene. CDR3 length: 14 amino acids.

The chain carries TRBV30 and TRBJ1-2; a weak D match, TRBD1 (6 bases). The CDR3 runs 13 residues. V was shortened by 2 bases and J by 4 bases, with 11 bases between the two germline ends. The germline V gene encodes CDR1 GTSNPN and CDR2 SVGIG (reference sequence). The DNA of the CDR3 is TGTGCCTGGAGTTCAGGGGTTATCTATGGCTACACCTTC. Translation gives CAWSSGVIYGYTF.

This rearrangement joins TRBV11-1 to TRBJ1-1; TRBD1 matches 7 bases. The germline CDR1 and CDR2 sequences are SGHAT and FQDESV (reference sequence). This CDR3 has 13 residues. The J segment lost 5 bases and the V segment lost 3 bases, leaving 3 bases of the junction unmatched. The CDR3: CASSFTQGTEAFF. DNA for the CDR3: TGTGCCAGCAGCTTCACACAGGGGACTGAAGCTTTCTTT.

The chain has TRBV4-3 and TRBJ1-4, with unresolved D. The CDR3 extends over 14 amino acids. V lost 2 bases and J lost 2, with 6 bases in between. In germline, CDR1 is LGHNA, CDR2 YSLEER. The CDR3 coding sequence is TGCGCCAGCAGCCAAACCCCCACTAATGAAAAACTGTTTTTT. This codes for CASSQTPTNEKLFF.

This clone was detected only a few times. This sequence joins TRBV6-2 or TRBV6-3 and TRBJ1-1, with a possible D match to TRBD1 (6 bases). This CDR3 is built from 13 residues. V was trimmed by 5 bases and J by 3 bases, leaving 10 bases between them. Germline CDR1 MNHEY, CDR2 SVGEGT. In DNA, the CDR3 is TGTGCCAGCAGTCTGACAGGCTACACTGAAGCTTTCTTT. Translating it yields CASSLTGYTEAFF.

The rearrangement links TRBV10-1 to TRBJ2-2; 9 nucleotides align to TRBD1. CDR1 is WNHNN, CDR2 SYGVQD, per germline (reference sequence). The CDR3 covers 16 residues. V trimming: 4 bases; J trimming: 0 bases; junction bases outside the gene matches: 3. The CDR3 sequence: CASSGRTGANTGELFF. The DNA for the CDR3 is TGCGCCAGCAGTGGAAGGACAGGGGCGAACACCGGGGAGCTGTTTTTT.

V usage is TRBV5-1 and J usage is TRBJ1-6; D might be TRBD1 (6 bases). Germline V CDR1 and CDR2: SGHRS, YFSETQ. The CDR3 is 13 amino acids. The V end was cut by 9 bases, the J end by 5 bases, with 12 bases between. For the CDR3, the DNA is TGCGCCACCACAACAGGGAATAATTCACCCCTCCACTTT. It encodes CATTTGNNSPLHF.

This clone was picked up one time. The chain carries TRBV27 and TRBJ2-1; TRBD1 agrees at 9 bases. J was trimmed by 5 bases and V by 6 bases; bases with no gene match: 8. CDR1 and CDR2 from the germline V gene are MNHEY and SMNVEV (reference sequence). The CDR3 is 15 amino acids. The CDR3 nucleotides read TGTGCCAGCAGGAGGACAGGGGCGGGAGACAATGAGCAGTTCTTC. Its protein product is CASRRTGAGDNEQFF.

This rearrangement joins TRBV5-5 to TRBJ2-7, with 11 nucleotides matching TRBD2. Trimming took 3 bases from V and 13 from J; bases not matched to a gene: 9. The CDR3 contains 13 residues. From germline, CDR1 is SGHKS and CDR2 YYEKEE (reference sequence). The CDR3 DNA reads as TGTGCCAGCAGCTCCGCCGGGACTAGCGGCTTCTACGTC. Translation: CASSSAGTSGFYV.

The V call is TRBV24-1, the J call TRBJ2-7; 9 bases map to TRBD1. The CDR3 is made up of 14 amino acids. V lost 7 bases to trimming and J lost 4 bases; unmatched junction nucleotides: 7. Germline V CDR1 and CDR2: KGHDR, SFDVKD. The CDR3 DNA reads TGTGCCACCAGAGGGACAGGGTCAGGATACGAGCAGTACGTC. Translation gives CATRGTGSGYEQYV.

J is TRBJ2-6 and V is TRBV11-2, with unresolved D. The germline gives CDR1 SGHAT, CDR2 FQNNGV. Trimming removed 3 bases at V and 2 bases at J, with 11 bases between. The CDR3 extends over 16 amino acids. CDR3 loop: CASSFGIYPGANVLTF. In DNA form, the CDR3 reads TGTGCCAGCAGCTTTGGGATCTACCCTGGGGCCAACGTCCTGACTTTC.

In the case of this clone: The germline gene is not matched at one end of the junction; a read error may be the cause. The rearrangement joins TRBV9 to TRBJ2-5; perhaps D is TRBD1 or TRBD2 (5 bases each). This CDR3 has 13 residues. CDR1 and CDR2 (germline): SGDLS, YYNGEE. CDR3 DNA sequence: TGTGCAAGCAACCAGGGAGTCCAAGAGACCCAGTACTTC. As protein: CASNQGVQETQYF.

The chain employs TRBV14 and TRBJ2-5; 7 nucleotides line up with TRBD2. Germline V CDR1 and CDR2: SGHDN, FVKESK. There are 14 residues in the CDR3. Losses at the gene ends were 4 bases for V and 5 bases for J; bases not matched to a gene: 7. CDR3 coding DNA: TGTGCCAGCAGCCTACATCAGGGAGGGGAGACCCAGTACTTC. This codes for CASSLHQGGETQYF.

The chain recombines TRBV27 with TRBJ1-1; 7 bases fit TRBD1. This CDR3 has 16 amino acids. With V trimmed by 3 bases and J by 5 bases, 12 bases remained unmatched. Germline V gene lookup returns CDR1 MNHEY and CDR2 SMNVEV (reference sequence). The CDR3 protein is CASSFKQGGPRTEAFF. As DNA, the CDR3 is TGTGCCAGCAGTTTCAAGCAGGGGGGCCCGAGGACTGAAGCTTTCTTT.